The clone carrying this T cell receptor (beta chain) turned up a few times. Antigen unknown. The record originates from a study of CD8 T cells in ankylosing spondylitis. Study results and caveats: Matched ankylosing spondylitis synovial fluid reportedly showed significant enrichment of disease-linked clones. Earlier reports found some motif variants in synovial fluid and blood in reactive arthritis. Roughly eight highly homologous variants made up a TCR beta motif that seemed to typify ankylosing spondylitis blood.

CDR1 is MNHNS, CDR2 SASEGT, per germline. This CDR3 has 16 residues. With 6 bases removed from V and 0 bases from J, the gap between germline ends came to 15 bases. TCR beta libraries were made by quantitative 5'-RACE with molecular barcodes. TCRdb called the 5' RACE reads again in MiXCR, with one record for every CDR3 protein. The sample lists 250,000 to 350,000 distinct CDR3 sequences; around 20% were seen once. This sequence joins TRBV6-1 and TRBJ2-1; D could derive from TRBD1 or TRBD2 (6 bases each). This sequence originates from a male donor with ankylosing spondylitis or in good health (not recorded which). The sequenced sample was blood, either unsorted or a sorted T cell fraction (not recorded which). CDR3 loop: CASRRGDTNSYNEQFF. CDR3 coding DNA: TGTGCCAGCAGAAGGGGGGACACCAACTCCTACAATGAGCAGTTCTTC.